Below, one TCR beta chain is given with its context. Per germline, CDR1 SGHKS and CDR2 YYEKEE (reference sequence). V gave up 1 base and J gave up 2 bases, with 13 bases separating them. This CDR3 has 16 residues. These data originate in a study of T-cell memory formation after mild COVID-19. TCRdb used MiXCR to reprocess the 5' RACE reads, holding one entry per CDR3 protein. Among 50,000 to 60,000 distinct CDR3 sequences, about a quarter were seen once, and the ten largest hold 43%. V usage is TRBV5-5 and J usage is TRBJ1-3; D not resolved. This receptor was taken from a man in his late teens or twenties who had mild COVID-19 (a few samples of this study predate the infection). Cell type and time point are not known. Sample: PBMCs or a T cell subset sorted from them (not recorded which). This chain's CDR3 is CASSLTSLGTGNTIYF. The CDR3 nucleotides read TGTGCCAGCAGCTTGACGTCATTGGGGACTGGAAACACCATATATTTT.